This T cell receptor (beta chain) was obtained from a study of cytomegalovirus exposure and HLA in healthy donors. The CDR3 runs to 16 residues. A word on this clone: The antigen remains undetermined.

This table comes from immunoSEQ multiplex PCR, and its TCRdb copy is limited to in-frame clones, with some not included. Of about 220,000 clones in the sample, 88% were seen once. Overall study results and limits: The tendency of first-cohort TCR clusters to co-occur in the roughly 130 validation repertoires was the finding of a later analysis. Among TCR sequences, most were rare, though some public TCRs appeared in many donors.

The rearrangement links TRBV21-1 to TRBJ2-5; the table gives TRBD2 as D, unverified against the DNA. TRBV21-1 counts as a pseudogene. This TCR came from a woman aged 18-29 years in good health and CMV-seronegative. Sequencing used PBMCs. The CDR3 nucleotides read TGTGCCAGCAGCAACAATGGGGGACTGGGCATAAAGACCCAGTACTTC. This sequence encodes CASSNNGGLGIKTQYF.